One sample yielded the 16 T cell receptor beta chains listed below, sequenced in a study of post-analysis software for immune sequencing data (dated by TCRdb to the mid-2010s). Study-wide findings and limitations: Patients showed significantly higher frequencies than controls for about five TRBV segments, among them TRBV5-6, TRBV5-1 and TRBV20-1.

To prepare the library, PCR was applied. The instrument was an Illumina HiSeq 2500. Unique molecular identifiers were incorporated into TCR beta cDNA libraries to reduce PCR and sequencing biases. TCRdb trimmed the raw reads at Q25, called clones with MiXCR and kept productive beta chains. A single entry per CDR3 protein holds the most common genes and DNA from its merged rows. The sample has more than 500,000 distinct CDR3 sequences on record, about a third of them singletons. 5% to 6% of the sample comes from the top ten. These receptors lack a known antigen. The sample consisted of blood. These receptors originate from a girl aged 2-17 years with multiple sclerosis.

The chain joins TRBV5-1 to TRBJ1-2; the D gene is possibly TRBD1 (5 bases). Germline-derived CDR1 and CDR2 are SGHRS and YFSETQ. Trimming left V 4 bases short and J 7 bases short, with 14 bases between. This CDR3 is 13 amino acids long. Here the CDR3 reads CASSGAGEGGYTF. In nucleotides, the CDR3 is TGCGCCAGCAGCGGGGCAGGTGAAGGTGGCTACACCTTC.

The chain employs TRBV20-1 and TRBJ1-1; 7 bases match TRBD1. CDR1 and CDR2 from the germline V gene are DFQATT and SNEGSKA (reference sequence). The length of the CDR3 is 14 residues. Trimming cost V 5 bases and J 6 bases; bases outside gene matches: 12. In nucleotides, the CDR3 is TGCAGTGCTCCAGGACAGGTTGGGTTCGCTGAAGCTTTCTTT. It is translated as CSAPGQVGFAEAFF.

The chain employs TRBV12-3 or TRBV12-4 and TRBJ1-1; the D is unclear. V was clipped by 7 bases and J by 2 bases, with 20 bases between them. The CDR3 consists of 16 residues. CDR3 coding DNA: TGTGCCAGCAAAGTTCTGGAATGGACTTCTAACACTGAAGCTTTCTTT. Protein: CASKVLEWTSNTEAFF.

Only a few counts were recorded for this clonotype. The chain links TRBV5-8 to TRBJ2-7; D might be TRBD1 (5 bases). The CDR3 extends over 14 amino acids. V was clipped by 2 bases and J by 2 bases, with 11 bases between them. Germline V gene data show CDR1 as SGHTS and CDR2 as YDEGEE. The CDR3 reads CASSFQGFTYEQYF. In DNA form, the CDR3 reads TGTGCCAGCAGCTTTCAGGGTTTCACCTACGAGCAGTACTTC.

V and J are TRBV4-1 and TRBJ1-1; TRBD1 matches 7 bases. The length of the CDR3 is 15 residues. Trimming took 1 base from V and 7 from J; bases not matched to a gene: 9. Germline V gives CDR1 MGHRA, CDR2 YSYEKL. This CDR3 reads CASSQGLQGGSEAFF. The CDR3 bases are TGCGCCAGCAGCCAAGGACTCCAGGGGGGCAGTGAAGCTTTCTTT.

This clonotype has only a few counts. The chain joins TRBV6-4 to TRBJ1-5; D is perhaps TRBD1 (6 bases). Trimming pared 7 bases from V and 4 bases from J, leaving 20 bases between. Germline V gene lookup returns CDR1 MRHNA and CDR2 SNTAGT. CDR3 length: 16 residues. The DNA of the CDR3 is TGTGCCAGCAAATGGTCAGGGACATTTGGAAATCAGCCCCAGCATTTT. Translated, it gives CASKWSGTFGNQPQHF.

This clonotype was seen a few times. The J gene is TRBJ2-7, the V gene TRBV6-5; D is perhaps TRBD1 or TRBD2 (6 bases each). The CDR3 consists of 16 residues. The V end was cut by 2 bases, the J end by 1 base, with 15 bases between. The germline V gene encodes CDR1 MNHEY and CDR2 SVGAGI. In nucleotides, the CDR3 is TGTGCCAGCAGTTACCGCGGGGTCCAGGGGTCCTACGAGCAGTACTTC. This sequence encodes CASSYRGVQGSYEQYF.

This clonotype occurred once. This chain uses TRBV5-1 with TRBJ2-6; possible D gene TRBD1, 5 bases. V dropped 4 bases and J dropped 0 bases, with 17 bases sitting between them. The germline CDR1 and CDR2 sequences are SGHRS and YFSETQ. The CDR3 consists of 18 residues. CDR3 sequence: CASSPGVTGRSGANVLTF. In DNA form, the CDR3 reads TGCGCCAGCAGCCCGGGTGTAACAGGTCGCTCTGGGGCCAACGTCCTGACTTTC.

The chain is built from TRBV20-1 and TRBJ2-5; 7 bases line up with TRBD2. The germline CDR1 and CDR2 sequences are DFQATT and SNEGSKA (reference sequence). This CDR3 is built from 15 residues. V lost 3 bases and J lost 1; bases outside the gene matches: 8. CDR3 protein: CSASDERGFQETQYF. CDR3 nucleotides: TGCAGTGCTAGTGACGAGCGGGGTTTCCAAGAGACCCAGTACTTC.

The V gene is TRBV5-1, the J gene TRBJ2-7; weak D call: TRBD1 (6 bases). The V end lost 3 bases, the J end lost 4 bases, and 14 bases lay between the germline ends. Looked up from germline, CDR1 is SGHRS and CDR2 is YFSETQ. CDR3 length equals 14 residues. CDR3 bases: TGCGCCAGCAGCTCCACCGGGACATCTTACGAGCAGTACTTC. It yields the protein CASSSTGTSYEQYF.

The J gene is TRBJ2-6, the V gene TRBV24-1; D may match TRBD1 or TRBD2 (5 bases each). V was trimmed by 2 bases and J by 1 base, leaving 8 bases between them. This CDR3 is 16 amino acids long. The germline CDR1 and CDR2 sequences are KGHDR and SFDVKD. For the CDR3, the DNA is TGTGCCACCAGTGATTCGGGACGGTCTGGGGCCAACGTCCTGACTTTC. Its translation is CATSDSGRSGANVLTF.

This clonotype was detected ten times or more. V usage is TRBV29-1 and J usage is TRBJ2-1, with D unresolved. Germline V lookup: CDR1 SQVTM, CDR2 ANQGSEA. The CDR3 consists of 13 residues. The V and J ends lost 0 bases and 5 bases respectively, with 8 bases between them. The CDR3 protein is CSVEEVRNNEQFF. Here the CDR3 DNA reads TGCAGCGTTGAAGAGGTGCGCAACAATGAGCAGTTCTTC.

This clonotype was seen only a few times. No conserved phenylalanine or tryptophan is present at the end of the CDR3, so a read error is the likely explanation. The chain combines TRBV20-1 with TRBJ2-7, with D perhaps matching TRBD1 or TRBD2 (5 bases each). The V end was cut by 7 bases, the J end by 2 bases, with 15 bases between. From germline, CDR1 is DFQATT and CDR2 SNEGSKA (reference sequence). This CDR3 region has 13 residues. This chain's CDR3 is CSGKAGTPYEQYC. In nucleotides, the CDR3 is TGCAGTGGGAAAGCAGGGACCCCCTACGAGCAGTACTGC.

This clonotype was recorded at least ten times. This rearrangement joins TRBV29-1 to TRBJ2-7; 8 bases are shared with TRBD2. Germline lookup yields CDR1 SQVTM and CDR2 ANQGSEA. This CDR3 is built from 15 residues. V lost 4 bases and J lost 2; bases outside the gene matches: 10. In DNA form, the CDR3 reads TGCAGCGTTGTGCGGGAGCCGGGAGGGGCCTACGAGCAGTACTTC. The encoded protein is CSVVREPGGAYEQYF.

This clonotype came up a few times. This sequence joins TRBV3-1 and TRBJ2-7; 9 bases fit TRBD2. Germline loops: CDR1 LGHDT, CDR2 YNNKEL (reference sequence). The CDR3 spans 15 residues. The trim removed 3 bases at V and 6 bases at J, leaving 9 bases unmatched. CDR3 protein: CASSQTASGASEQYF. Written as DNA, the CDR3 is TGTGCCAGCAGCCAGACGGCTAGCGGGGCTAGCGAGCAGTACTTC.

CDR3 sequence (DNA): TGTGCCAGTAGTAAGGCGGCTACCTACGAGCAGTACTTC. This sequence encodes CASSKAATYEQYF. The chain combines TRBV19 with TRBJ2-4; unclear D gene. The DNA end is a closer match to TRBJ2-7, so the J assignment may be wrong. Germline V gene lookup returns CDR1 LNHDA and CDR2 SQIVND (reference sequence). The CDR3 consists of 13 residues.